This T cell receptor beta chain came from a study of blood T cells in healthy people across ages. A sample-barcoded 5' primer and a J-beta primer mix were used in a second PCR of about 7 to 12 cycles. TCRdb ran MiXCR on the 5' RACE reads and lists one entry per CDR3 protein. The table shows around 2 million distinct CDR3 sequences, with about 39% occurring only once. The germline V gene encodes CDR1 SGHVS and CDR2 FNYEAQ. V was cut by 4 bases and J by 0 bases, with 16 bases left in between. The length of the CDR3 is 16 residues. This chain links TRBV7-6 with TRBJ2-7; perhaps TRBD1 as D (5 bases). This receptor was taken from a human donor in good health. Sequencing was done on a sample of blood. DNA of the CDR3: TGTGCCAGCAGCTCCCCTCAGGGCATCACCTCCTACGAGCAGTACTTC. It encodes CASSSPQGITSYEQYF.